A single sample gave rise to the 21 T cell receptor beta chains below, sequenced in a study of cytotoxic CD8 clonotypes in ibrutinib-treated CLL (dated by TCRdb to the early 2020s). In the paper's terms, the time point label means: 20 to 30 months on ibrutinib. The library was produced with the immunoSEQ multiplex PCR assay. This immuneACCESS table, as held by TCRdb, lists in-frame sequences with V and J called but not all clones. Of the missing ones, under half trace to an unresolved V gene in checked studies; the others have no known cause. Present in this sample are about 160,000 clones, more than 80% of which were seen just once. In total, the top ten clones hold 3.5% to 5.5% of the sample. The material was PBMCs, obtained after 24 months of ibrutinib treatment. All receptors come from a human donor with chronic lymphocytic leukemia.

The rearrangement uses TRBV4-3 and TRBJ1-2; tentatively, D is TRBD1 (5 bases). Trimming left V 0 bases short and J 10 bases short, with 15 bases between. The CDR3 has 14 amino acids. Germline-derived CDR1 and CDR2 are LGHNA and YSLEER. CDR3 protein: CASSQDQGLVVYTF. In nucleotides, the CDR3 is TGCGCCAGCAGCCAAGATCAGGGACTAGTAGTCTACACCTTC.

V usage is TRBV11-3 and J usage is TRBJ2-2; no definite D call. The CDR3 is 17 residues long. CDR1 is SGHNT, CDR2 YENEEA, per germline. V shed 0 bases and J shed 3 bases, with 14 bases lying between them. The CDR3 reads CASSLDLVAGHTGELFF. CDR3 sequence (DNA): TGTGCCAGCAGCTTAGATCTAGTAGCAGGACACACCGGGGAGCTGTTTTTT.

The J gene is TRBJ2-1, the V gene TRBV6-5, with TRBD2 matching 9 bases. CDR1 is MNHEY, CDR2 SVGAGI, per germline. Trimming took 2 bases from V and 4 from J; bases not matched to a gene: 6. The CDR3 runs 16 residues. The CDR3 DNA reads TGTGCCAGCAGTTACGATACTAGCGGGCTGTACAATGAGCAGTTCTTC. Translated, it gives CASSYDTSGLYNEQFF.

The chain employs TRBV28 and TRBJ2-3, with no clear D. Germline assignment: CDR1 MDHEN and CDR2 SYDVKM. The CDR3 is 15 amino acids. V gave up 3 bases and J gave up 6 bases, with 16 bases separating them. The CDR3 region has the DNA TGTGCCAGCAGTTTCGGTTTGCCCACGAGGGATACGCAGTATTTT. It yields the protein CASSFGLPTRDTQYF.

The chain is built from TRBV7-2 and TRBJ2-1; D is unclear. CDR3 length: 14 amino acids. V shed 1 base and J shed 6 bases, with 10 bases lying between them. The germline V gene encodes CDR1 SGHTA and CDR2 FQGNSA. This chain's CDR3 is CASSLELSPNEQFF. CDR3 nucleotide sequence: TGTGCCAGCAGCTTAGAACTATCTCCCAATGAGCAGTTCTTC.

The chain has TRBV10-3 and TRBJ2-5, with D perhaps being TRBD1 or TRBD2 (5 bases each). The CDR3 has 14 amino acids. Trimming cost V 10 bases and J 2 bases, with 17 bases left between them. Germline V gene data show CDR1 as ENHRY and CDR2 as SYGVKD. The CDR3 spells CATCEGPGQETQYF. The DNA for the CDR3 is TGTGCCACCTGTGAGGGGCCTGGGCAAGAGACCCAGTACTTC.

This clone was counted only a few times. V usage is TRBV30 and J usage is TRBJ1-1; maybe TRBD1 (6 bases). V was clipped by 4 bases and J by 3 bases, with 12 bases between them. The CDR3 has 13 residues. Germline CDR1 reads GTSNPN; CDR2 reads SVGIG (reference sequence). CDR3 sequence: CAWMSGEYTEAFF. The CDR3 DNA reads as TGTGCCTGGATGTCAGGGGAGTACACTGAAGCTTTCTTT.

The V gene is TRBV2, the J gene TRBJ2-3; 14 nucleotides match TRBD2. J gave up 3 bases and V 6 bases, and 17 bases lay outside the gene matches. This CDR3 has 20 residues. Germline V gives CDR1 SNHLY, CDR2 FYNNEI. The CDR3 sequence: CASSPTAGTSGGLLTDTQYF. Here the CDR3 DNA reads TGTGCCAGCAGCCCCACGGCGGGGACTAGCGGGGGCCTCTTAACAGATACGCAGTATTTT. Complete variable domain (other parts from reference TRBV2 and TRBJ2-3): EPEVTQTPSHQVTQMGQEVILRCVPISNHLYFYWYRQILGQKVEFLVSFYNNEISEKSEIFDDQFSVERPDGSNFTLKIRSTKLEDSAMYFCASSPTAGTSGGLLTDTQYFGPGTRLTVL.

The rearrangement links TRBV19 to TRBJ2-6; D is possibly TRBD1 (6 bases). The CDR3 sequence is 16 residues long. Germline-derived CDR1 and CDR2 are LNHDA and SQIVND (reference sequence). V gave up 7 bases and J gave up 4 bases, with 17 bases separating them. The CDR3 region is CASTPTGSLGANVLTF. The DNA of the CDR3 is TGTGCCAGTACCCCGACAGGCTCGTTAGGGGCCAACGTCCTGACTTTC.

This chain links TRBV7-2 with TRBJ2-1; D is perhaps TRBD2 (6 bases). This CDR3 is built from 15 residues. Germline V gene data show CDR1 as SGHTA and CDR2 as FQGNSA. Trimming cost V 4 bases and J 9 bases, with 19 bases left between them. The CDR3, as DNA: TGTGCCAGCAGCTCCGGGGGTGGCCCCCTAGTTGAGCAGTTCTTC. Protein product: CASSSGGGPLVEQFF.

The V and J genes are TRBV7-2 and TRBJ1-4; a weak D match, TRBD1 (6 bases). V was pared by 3 bases and J by 7 bases, with 15 bases between. The V gene's germline CDR1 is SGHTA and CDR2 FQGNSA. There are 15 residues in the CDR3. CDR3 in DNA: TGTGCCAGCAGCTTCAGGGGAGGTCCGGGTGAAAAACTGTTTTTT. Its translation is CASSFRGGPGEKLFF.

This clone was seen once. The chain is built from TRBV18 and TRBJ2-7; D may be TRBD1 (5 bases). Germline-derived CDR1 and CDR2 are KGHSH and LQKENI. This CDR3 is 13 amino acids long. The V and J ends lost 5 bases and 5 bases respectively, with 13 bases between them. The CDR3 region is CASSKAGSDEQYF. The CDR3 DNA reads as TGTGCCAGCTCAAAGGCAGGGTCCGACGAGCAGTACTTC.

V gene TRBV10-2 combines with J gene TRBJ2-5; a possible D gene is TRBD2 (5 bases). Germline V gene data show CDR1 as WSHSY and CDR2 as SAAADI. Trimming took 8 bases from V and 4 from J, leaving 11 bases between them. The CDR3 runs to 12 residues. The chain's CDR3 is CASGPSRETQYF. In DNA form, the CDR3 reads TGCGCCAGCGGGCCTAGCAGAGAGACCCAGTACTTC.

The chain has TRBV12-5 and TRBJ1-5, with 12 bases aligning to TRBD1. Germline CDR1 reads LGHNT; CDR2 reads FRNRAP. V was pared by 8 bases and J by 2 bases, with 10 bases of the junction left unmatched. This CDR3 region has 17 residues. The CDR3 loop is CASQLGQGAKGNQPQHF. The CDR3, as DNA: TGTGCTAGTCAATTGGGACAGGGGGCAAAGGGCAATCAGCCCCAGCATTTT.

This clone was observed a handful of times. The chain recombines TRBV30 with TRBJ1-2; TRBD1 is a possible D gene (5 bases). CDR1 is GTSNPN, CDR2 SVGIG, per germline (reference sequence). The CDR3 has 15 amino acids. V lost 0 bases and J lost 6, with 17 bases in between. As DNA, the CDR3 is TGTGCCTGGAGTGTAGGCCGAGGGGCGCGGAATGGCTACACCTTC. Encoded protein: CAWSVGRGARNGYTF. The full variable domain, rest sourced from reference TRBV30 and TRBJ1-2, is SQTIHQWPATLVQPVGSPLSLECTVEGTSNPNLYWYRQAAGRGLQLLFYSVGIGQISSEVPQNLSASRPQDRQFILSSKKLLLSDSGFYLCAWSVGRGARNGYTFGSGTRLTVV.

In the case of this clone: The junction shows a germline mismatch at one end, possibly a read error. The V call is TRBV7-7, the J call TRBJ2-3; D is unresolved. Germline V gene lookup returns CDR1 SSHAT and CDR2 FNYEAQ (reference sequence). This CDR3 has 14 amino acids. The CDR3 nucleotides are TGTGCTAGCAGCTTAGGAATCAGTGCAGATACGCAGTATTTT. Amino acid sequence: CASSLGISADTQYF.

J is TRBJ2-5 and V is TRBV18; D uncertain. CDR1 is KGHSH and CDR2 is LQKENI in the germline V gene. V was shortened by 2 bases and J by 1 base, with 5 bases between the two germline ends. This CDR3 has 13 residues. In DNA, the CDR3 is TGTGCCAGCTCACCAAGGACCCAAGAGACCCAGTACTTC. It specifies CASSPRTQETQYF.

The V and J genes are TRBV9 and TRBJ1-3; D is possibly TRBD1 (6 bases). Germline assignment: CDR1 SGDLS and CDR2 YYNGEE. Trimming took off 5 bases at V and 0 bases at J, with 12 bases between the two ends. This CDR3 has 15 amino acids. Here the CDR3 reads CASSATGNSGNTIYF. Written as DNA, the CDR3 is TGTGCCAGCAGTGCGACAGGTAACTCTGGAAACACCATATATTTT.

V is TRBV7-2 and J is TRBJ2-3, with TRBD2 as a possible D gene (6 bases). The V gene lost 5 bases and the J gene lost 4 bases, with 16 bases spanning the gap. The CDR3 spans 15 residues. In germline, CDR1 is SGHTA, CDR2 FQGNSA. The CDR3 is CASSLNGGEADTQYF. CDR3 sequence (DNA): TGTGCCAGCAGCCTCAATGGAGGGGAAGCAGATACGCAGTATTTT.

This clone was found once. This sequence joins TRBV7-9 and TRBJ2-5; D possibly uses TRBD1 or TRBD2 (6 bases each). The ends were cut back, 5 bases at V and 7 bases at J, with 14 bases in the middle. Germline CDR1 reads SEHNR; CDR2 reads FQNEAQ (reference sequence). This CDR3 comprises 13 residues. DNA of the CDR3: TGTGCCAGCAGCCACCCGGGGGCAGGGACCCAGTACTTC. Its protein product is CASSHPGAGTQYF.

The rearrangement joins TRBV11-2 to TRBJ1-3; possibly TRBD1 for D (6 bases). The CDR3 has 16 residues. The V and J ends lost 5 bases and 0 bases respectively, with 14 bases between them. Germline values: CDR1 SGHAT, CDR2 FQNNGV. The CDR3 nucleotides are TGTGCCAGCAGCCGTGTGGGACAAACCTCTGGAAACACCATATATTTT. It encodes CASSRVGQTSGNTIYF.